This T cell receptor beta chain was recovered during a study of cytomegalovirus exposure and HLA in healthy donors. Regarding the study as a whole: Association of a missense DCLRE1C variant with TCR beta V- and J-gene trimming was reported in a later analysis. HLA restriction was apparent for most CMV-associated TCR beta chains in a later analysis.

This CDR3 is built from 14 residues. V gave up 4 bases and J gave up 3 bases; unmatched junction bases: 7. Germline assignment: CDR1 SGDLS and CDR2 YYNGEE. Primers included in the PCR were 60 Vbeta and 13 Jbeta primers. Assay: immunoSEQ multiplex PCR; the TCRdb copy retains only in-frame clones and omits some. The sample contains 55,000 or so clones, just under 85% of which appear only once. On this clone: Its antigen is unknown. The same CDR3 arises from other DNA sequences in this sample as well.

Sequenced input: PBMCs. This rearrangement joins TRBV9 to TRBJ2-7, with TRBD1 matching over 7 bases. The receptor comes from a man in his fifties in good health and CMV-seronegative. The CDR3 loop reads CASSPRTGGYEQYF. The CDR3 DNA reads TGTGCCAGCAGCCCTCGGACAGGCGGCTACGAGCAGTACTTC.